Listed below are T cell receptor beta chains from one sample, sequenced in a study of metastatic and nonmetastatic thyroid tumors. MiXCR was used by TCRdb to re-call the PCR reads. The data hold 60,000 or so clones, with roughly 29% observed a single time. The sequencing input was blood. The receptor set was obtained from a female donor with papillary thyroid cancer or a benign thyroid nodule (not recorded which). Some clones in this sample may be carry-over from other donors' samples. CDR3s include the opening cysteine and the closing phenylalanine or tryptophan. Fields, in order: CDR3 protein, CDR3 DNA, clone size, D gene, V gene, J gene. D genes are given only for firm matches. Rows may omit the clone size; those that give it use once, few, many or a size class.

CASSHKAGDGYTF	TGCGCCAGCAGCCATAAGGCCGGGGATGGCTACACCTTC	.	.	TRBV4-3	TRBJ1-2
CASSLSAGGSGTNEQFF	TGTGCCAGCAGTTTATCGGCGGGGGGATCCGGAACCAATGAGCAGTTCTTC	.	TRBD2	TRBV12-3/TRBV12-4	TRBJ2-1
CASSLESEGYEQYF	TGTGCCAGCAGCTTAGAAAGCGAGGGCTACGAGCAGTACTTC	.	.	TRBV11-3	TRBJ2-7
CASSSPLGAKNIQYF	TGTGCCAGCAGCTCCCCCTTGGGGGCCAAAAACATTCAGTACTTC	.	.	TRBV11-2	TRBJ2-4
CASSSRTGGNTGELFF	TGTGCCAGCAGCTCCCGGACAGGGGGCAACACCGGGGAGCTGTTTTTT	.	TRBD1	TRBV11-1	TRBJ2-2
CSARSLGAGLEQYF	TGCAGTGCTAGAAGTTTGGGGGCCGGTTTGGAGCAGTACTTC	.	.	TRBV20-1	TRBJ2-7
CASSDEAGIYNEQFF	TGTGCCAGCAGTGATGAAGCGGGAATCTACAATGAGCAGTTCTTC	.	TRBD2	TRBV6-1	TRBJ2-1
CSSSSGLALAKNIQYF	TGTTCCAGCAGTTCAGGCCTAGCCCTAGCCAAAAACATTCAGTACTTC	.	.	TRBV6-2/TRBV6-3	TRBJ2-4
CATSRVPYEQYF	TGTGCCACCAGCAGAGTACCCTACGAGCAGTACTTC	.	.	TRBV15	TRBJ2-7
CASAGMGQETQYF	TGTGCTTCCGCCGGGATGGGACAAGAGACCCAGTACTTC	few	.	TRBV12-5	TRBJ2-5
CASRPAGGGGYTF	TGTGCCAGCAGACCAGCGGGAGGGGGAGGCTACACCTTC	few	.	TRBV6-2/TRBV6-3	TRBJ1-2
CASSPGVIENTEAFF	TGTGCCAGCAGTCCAGGGGTCATTGAGAACACTGAAGCTTTCTTT	medium-sized	.	TRBV6-1	TRBJ1-1
CASTRGRGGGTEAFF	TGTGCCAGCACGAGGGGGAGGGGAGGAGGCACTGAAGCTTTCTTT	many	.	TRBV7-8	TRBJ1-1
CASSLGQNYGYTF	TGTGCCAGCAGCTTGGGACAAAACTATGGCTACACCTTC	.	.	TRBV12-3/TRBV12-4	TRBJ1-2
CASSVDLTAYEQFF	TGTGCCAGCAGCGTAGATTTAACGGCTTACGAGCAGTTCTTC	few	.	TRBV11-2	TRBJ2-1
CASSVSYNSPLHF	TGCGCCAGCAGTGTTTCCTATAATTCACCCCTCCACTTT	.	.	TRBV10-1	TRBJ1-6
CASSPNHLGSGNEQFF	TGTGCCAGCAGCCCAAACCATCTAGGCTCGGGAAATGAGCAGTTCTTC	few	.	TRBV6-2/TRBV6-3	TRBJ2-1
CSASYESFKNEQFF	TGCAGTGCTAGCTATGAGAGTTTTAAGAATGAGCAGTTCTTC	.	.	TRBV20-1	TRBJ2-1
CASSFGGVNEQFF	TGTGCCAGCAGCTTCGGGGGAGTAAATGAGCAGTTCTTC	.	.	TRBV13	TRBJ2-1
CASREFGAGGYTF	TGTGCCAGCAGGGAGTTTGGGGCGGGCGGCTACACCTTC	.	.	TRBV6-1	TRBJ1-2
CASSLSHSNYGYTF	TGTGCCAGCAGTTTATCACACTCTAACTATGGCTACACCTTC	.	.	TRBV12-3/TRBV12-4	TRBJ1-2
CASSEVLALYEQYF	TGTGCCAGCAGTGAAGTACTAGCCCTCTACGAGCAGTACTTC	.	.	TRBV2	TRBJ2-7
CASRRETGMAAEAFF	TGTGCCAGCAGAAGAGAGACAGGGATGGCCGCTGAAGCTTTCTTT	few	TRBD1	TRBV6-1	TRBJ1-1
CASKTSQEETQYF	TGTGCCAGCAAGACTAGCCAGGAAGAGACCCAGTACTTC	.	TRBD2	TRBV6-1	TRBJ2-5
CASSHGLAGEGEQFF	TGTGCCAGCAGCCATGGACTAGCGGGAGAGGGGGAGCAGTTCTTC	.	TRBD2	TRBV4-2	TRBJ2-1
CASSTTGPYEQYF	TGCGCCAGCAGCACTACAGGCCCCTACGAGCAGTACTTC	many	.	TRBV5-1	TRBJ2-7
CASSYEGQGARRSPLHF	TGTGCCAGCAGTTACGAAGGTCAGGGGGCGCGTAGATCACCCCTCCACTTT	.	TRBD1	TRBV6-5	TRBJ1-6
CASSLGQGFRSPLHF	TGTGCCAGCAGTTTGGGACAGGGTTTTCGATCACCCCTCCACTTT	many	TRBD1	TRBV6-1	TRBJ1-6
CATSRDRSTNEKLFF	TGTGCCACCAGCAGAGATCGGTCAACTAATGAAAAACTGTTTTTT	few	.	TRBV15	TRBJ1-4
CASSLGGKPYEQYF	TGCGCCAGCAGCTTGGGCGGAAAACCCTACGAGCAGTACTTC	.	.	TRBV5-1	TRBJ2-7
CASSSQDGERSDNEQFF	TGTGCCAGCAGCTCCCAGGATGGTGAGCGATCGGACAATGAGCAGTTCTTC	.	.	TRBV11-1	TRBJ2-1
CASSLGGGSSSGNTIYF	TGTGCCAGCAGCTTAGGTGGAGGGTCTAGCTCTGGAAACACCATATATTTT	.	.	TRBV7-6	TRBJ1-3
CASSYWGTQETQYF	TGTGCCAGCAGTTACTGGGGTACCCAAGAGACCCAGTACTTC	.	.	TRBV6-2/TRBV6-3	TRBJ2-5
CASRPGDTSTDTQYF	TGTGCCAGCAGACCAGGGGATACTAGCACAGATACGCAGTATTTT	few	.	TRBV6-2/TRBV6-3	TRBJ2-3
CASSRIPFRASIEQPQHF	TGTGCCAGCAGTCGAATACCTTTCCGGGCCTCAATCGAACAGCCCCAGCATTTT	few	.	TRBV6-1	TRBJ1-5
CASSPPRDVSDTQYF	TGTGCCAGCAGCCCACCAAGGGACGTGTCAGATACGCAGTATTTT	.	.	TRBV27	TRBJ2-3
CASSSGGQGYTF	TGTGCCAGCAGCTCAGGGGGGCAGGGGTACACCTTC	.	TRBD1	TRBV28	TRBJ1-2
CASSLANYGYTF	TGTGCCAGCAGCTTAGCCAACTATGGCTACACCTTC	.	.	TRBV7-2	TRBJ1-2
CASSIDQADADEQYF	TGTGCCAGTAGTATAGATCAGGCGGACGCCGACGAGCAGTACTTC	few	.	TRBV19	TRBJ2-7
CASRPDLRGTEAFF	TGTGCCAGCAGACCAGACCTTAGGGGGACTGAAGCTTTCTTT	few	.	TRBV28	TRBJ1-1
CAISEYESEELFF	TGTGCCATCAGTGAGTACGAGTCAGAGGAGCTGTTTTTT	few	.	TRBV10-3	TRBJ2-2
CATSRDVWDTDTQYF	TGTGCCACCAGCAGAGATGTGTGGGACACAGATACGCAGTATTTT	few	.	TRBV15	TRBJ2-3
CASSIGRDQPQHF	TGTGCCAGTAGTATAGGCCGGGATCAGCCCCAGCATTTT	medium-sized	.	TRBV19	TRBJ1-5